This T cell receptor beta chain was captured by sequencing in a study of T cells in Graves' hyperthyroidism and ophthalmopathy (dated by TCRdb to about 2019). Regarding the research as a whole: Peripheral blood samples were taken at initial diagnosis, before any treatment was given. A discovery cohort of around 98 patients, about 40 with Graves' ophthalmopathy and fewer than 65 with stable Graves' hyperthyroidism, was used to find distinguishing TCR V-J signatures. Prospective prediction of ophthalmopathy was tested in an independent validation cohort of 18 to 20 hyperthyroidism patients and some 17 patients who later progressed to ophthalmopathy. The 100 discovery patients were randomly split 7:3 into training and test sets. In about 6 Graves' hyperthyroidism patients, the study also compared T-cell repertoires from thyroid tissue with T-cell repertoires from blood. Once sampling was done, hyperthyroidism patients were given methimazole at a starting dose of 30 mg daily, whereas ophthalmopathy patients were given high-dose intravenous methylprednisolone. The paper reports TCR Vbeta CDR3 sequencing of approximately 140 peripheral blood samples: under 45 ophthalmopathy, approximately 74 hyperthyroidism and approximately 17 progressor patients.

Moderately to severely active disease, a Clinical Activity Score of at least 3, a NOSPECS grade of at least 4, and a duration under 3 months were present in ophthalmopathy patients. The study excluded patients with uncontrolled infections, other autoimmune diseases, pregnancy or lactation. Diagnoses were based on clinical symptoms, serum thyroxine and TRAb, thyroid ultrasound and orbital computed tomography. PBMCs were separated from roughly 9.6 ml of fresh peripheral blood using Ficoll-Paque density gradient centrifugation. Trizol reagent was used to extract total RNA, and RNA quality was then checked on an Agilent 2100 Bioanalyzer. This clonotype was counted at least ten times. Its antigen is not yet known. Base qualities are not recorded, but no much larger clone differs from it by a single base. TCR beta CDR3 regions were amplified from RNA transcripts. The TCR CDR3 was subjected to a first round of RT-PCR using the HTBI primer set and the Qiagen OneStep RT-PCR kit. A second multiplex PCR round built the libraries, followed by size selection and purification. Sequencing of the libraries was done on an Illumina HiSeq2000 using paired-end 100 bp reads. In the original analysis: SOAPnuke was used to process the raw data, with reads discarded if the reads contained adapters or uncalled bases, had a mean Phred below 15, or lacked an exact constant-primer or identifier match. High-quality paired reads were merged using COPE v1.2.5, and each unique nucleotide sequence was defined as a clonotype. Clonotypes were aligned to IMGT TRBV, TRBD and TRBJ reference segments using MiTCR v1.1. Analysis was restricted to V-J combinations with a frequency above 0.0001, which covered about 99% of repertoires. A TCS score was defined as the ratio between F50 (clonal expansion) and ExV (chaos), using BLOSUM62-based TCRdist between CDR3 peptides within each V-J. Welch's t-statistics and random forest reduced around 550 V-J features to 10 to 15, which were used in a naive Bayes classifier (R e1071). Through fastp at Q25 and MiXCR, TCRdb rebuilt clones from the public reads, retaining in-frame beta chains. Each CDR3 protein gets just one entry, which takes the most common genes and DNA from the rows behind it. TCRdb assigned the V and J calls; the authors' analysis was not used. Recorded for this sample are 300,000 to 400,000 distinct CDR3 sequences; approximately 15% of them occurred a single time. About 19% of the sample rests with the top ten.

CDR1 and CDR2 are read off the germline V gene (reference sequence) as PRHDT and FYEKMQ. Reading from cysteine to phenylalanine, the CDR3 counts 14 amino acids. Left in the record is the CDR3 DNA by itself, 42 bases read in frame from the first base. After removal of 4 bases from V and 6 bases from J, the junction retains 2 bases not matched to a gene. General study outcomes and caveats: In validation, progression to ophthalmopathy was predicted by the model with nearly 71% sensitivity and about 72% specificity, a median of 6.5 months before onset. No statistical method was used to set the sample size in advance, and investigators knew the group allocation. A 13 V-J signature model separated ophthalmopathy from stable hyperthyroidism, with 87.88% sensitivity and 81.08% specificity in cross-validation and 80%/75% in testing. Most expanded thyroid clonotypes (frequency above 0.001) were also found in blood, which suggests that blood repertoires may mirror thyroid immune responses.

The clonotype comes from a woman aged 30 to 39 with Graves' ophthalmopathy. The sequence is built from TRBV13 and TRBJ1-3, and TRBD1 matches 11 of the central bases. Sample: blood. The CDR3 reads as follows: CASSSDRGQNTIYF. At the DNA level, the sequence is TGTGCCAGCAGCTCGGACAGGGGGCAAAACACCATATATTTT. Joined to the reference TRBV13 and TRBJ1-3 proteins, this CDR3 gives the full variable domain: AAGVIQSPRHLIKEKRETATLKCYPIPRHDTVYWYQQGPGQDPQFLISFYEKMQSDKGSIPDRFSAQQFSDYHSELNMSSLELGDSALYFCASSSDRGQNTIYFGEGSWLTVV.